Shown below are 14 T cell receptor beta chains from a single sample sequenced in a study of shared clonotypes between healthy human individuals. Assay: immunoSEQ multiplex PCR; the TCRdb copy retains only in-frame clones and omits some. In the table there are more than 400,000 clones, over 70% of which are singletons. Sequenced material: PBMCs. The receptor set was obtained from a woman aged 40 to 50 in good health. Some clones in this sample may be carry-over from other donors' samples.

This clone has only one observation. The chain combines TRBV6-1 with TRBJ2-5; unclear D gene. CDR3 length: 15 residues. V lost 4 bases and J lost 1, with 13 bases in between. The germline V gene encodes CDR1 MNHNS and CDR2 SASEGT. The CDR3 DNA is TGTGCCAGCAGTGCTAATCAGAAACTCCAAGAGACCCAGTACTTC. It codes for CASSANQKLQETQYF.

About this clone: The sample carries other DNA sequences with the same CDR3. The chain employs TRBV11-2 and TRBJ1-1; no firm D call. The germline V and J ends were trimmed by 5 bases and 2 bases, with 18 bases remaining between them. Per the germline V gene, CDR1 is SGHAT and CDR2 is FQNNGV. The CDR3 runs 16 residues. CDR3 in amino acids: CASSPYRESPNTEAFF. For the CDR3, the DNA is TGTGCCAGCAGCCCCTATAGGGAGTCCCCTAACACTGAAGCTTTCTTT.

The chain is built from TRBV7-3 and TRBJ1-5; tentative D call: TRBD1 (5 bases). The ends were cut back, 6 bases at V and 9 bases at J, with 12 bases in the middle. The CDR3 extends over 12 amino acids. CDR1 SGHTA and CDR2 FQGTGA come from the germline V gene. As DNA, the CDR3 is TGTGCCAGCAGTGCCATGGGGCCGCCCCAGCATTTT. Protein sequence: CASSAMGPPQHF.

This chain links TRBV5-6 with TRBJ2-5; D is possibly TRBD2 (6 bases). The CDR3 covers 14 residues. Germline V gene data show CDR1 as SGHDT and CDR2 as YYEEEE. The germline V and J ends were trimmed by 0 bases and 5 bases, with 11 bases remaining between them. In nucleotides, the CDR3 is TGTGCCAGCAGCTTGGTAGCGGTCGGGGAGACCCAGTACTTC. Translating gives CASSLVAVGETQYF. Drawing the rest from reference TRBV5-6 and TRBJ2-5, the complete variable domain is DAGVTQSPTHLIKTRGQQVTLRCSPKSGHDTVSWYQQALGQGPQFIFQYYEEEERQRGNFPDRFSGHQFPNYSSELNVNALLLGDSALYLCASSLVAVGETQYFGPGTRLLVL.

A note on this clone: The likely explanation is a read error, given a far larger clone one base away. This chain links TRBV5-1 with TRBJ2-6; either TRBD1 or TRBD2 may supply D (6 bases each). The CDR3 extends over 16 amino acids. In germline, CDR1 is SGHRS, CDR2 YFSETQ. CDR3 region: CASSPRGDSGASVLTF. DNA of the CDR3: TGCGCCAGCAGCCCAAGGGGGGACTCTGGGGCCAGCGTCCTGACTTTC.

The V call is TRBV10-3, the J call TRBJ1-2, with 11 bases aligning to TRBD1. V shed 8 bases, J shed 2 bases, and the junction held 7 bases outside the gene matches. Germline CDR1 reads ENHRY; CDR2 reads SYGVKD. The CDR3 is 15 amino acids. The CDR3 loop reads CAIAGTGGVNYGYTF. CDR3 nucleotides: TGTGCCATCGCTGGGACAGGGGGTGTGAACTATGGCTACACCTTC.

The genes are TRBV6-5 and TRBJ1-4, with TRBD1 identical over 7 bases. V shed 5 bases, J shed 8 bases, and the junction held 2 bases outside the gene matches. Germline lookup yields CDR1 MNHEY and CDR2 SVGAGI. The CDR3 consists of 12 residues. CDR3 coding DNA: TGTGCCAGCAGTAGACAGGGCGAAAAACTGTTTTTT. Protein sequence: CASSRQGEKLFF.

This rearrangement joins TRBV7-3 to TRBJ2-1, with no clear D. Germline CDR1 and CDR2: SGHTA and FQGTGA. This CDR3 is 13 amino acids long. Trimming removed 2 bases at V and 5 bases at J, with 7 bases between. The CDR3, as DNA: TGTGCCAGCAGCTTACGGCCGAACAATGAGCAGTTCTTC. Translated, it gives CASSLRPNNEQFF.

J is TRBJ2-6 and V is TRBV28; 9 nucleotides agree with TRBD1. With V trimmed by 6 bases and J by 1 base, 10 bases remained unmatched. The V gene's germline CDR1 is MDHEN and CDR2 SYDVKM. The CDR3 runs 18 residues. The CDR3 here is CASSTGTGPWSGANVLTF. In nucleotides, the CDR3 is TGTGCCAGCAGCACCGGGACAGGGCCTTGGTCTGGGGCCAACGTCCTGACTTTC.

The table lists this clone with a few counts. This chain uses TRBV9 with TRBJ2-2; no definite D call. Trimming removed 1 base at V and 3 bases at J, with 13 bases between. From germline, CDR1 is SGDLS and CDR2 YYNGEE. The CDR3 spans 16 residues. The DNA of the CDR3 is TGTGCCAGCAGCGTATTTAGCCCGACGCACACCGGGGAGCTGTTTTTT. Protein: CASSVFSPTHTGELFF. Using reference TRBV9 and TRBJ2-2 for the parts outside the CDR3, the full variable domain is DSGVTQTPKHLITATGQRVTLRCSPRSGDLSVYWYQQSLDQGLQFLIQYYNGEERAKGNILERFSAQQFPDLHSELNLSSLELGDSALYFCASSVFSPTHTGELFFGEGSRLTVL.

This chain joins TRBV7-9 and TRBJ2-6; a possible D gene is TRBD2 (6 bases). V gave up 0 bases and J gave up 3 bases, with 18 bases separating them. The V gene's germline CDR1 is SEHNR and CDR2 FQNEAQ (reference sequence). The CDR3 has 19 amino acids. The CDR3 loop reads CASSLARGGYLVGANVLTF. The CDR3 nucleotides read TGTGCCAGCAGCTTAGCTCGGGGAGGTTATTTAGTTGGGGCCAACGTCCTGACTTTC.

This clone was found once. V and J are TRBV28 and TRBJ2-7; 14 bases fit TRBD2. J lost 7 bases, V lost 7 bases, and 12 bases had no gene match. Germline assignment: CDR1 MDHEN and CDR2 SYDVKM. The CDR3 contains 16 residues. This CDR3 reads CASKISGTSGRGEQYF. The CDR3 DNA reads TGTGCCAGCAAGATATCCGGGACTAGCGGGAGAGGGGAGCAGTACTTC.

This clone was recorded once. A read error may account for a junction end that differs from germline. The J gene is TRBJ1-1, the V gene TRBV25-1; D is uncertain. The length of the CDR3 is 11 residues. Germline assignment: CDR1 MGHDK and CDR2 SYGVNS. DNA of the CDR3: TGTGCCAGCAGTGAGAACGCTGAAGCTTTCTTT. Translating gives CASSENAEAFF.

On this clone: Only one base separates this from a far larger clonotype, so it likely reflects a read error. V gene TRBV4-2 combines with J gene TRBJ2-5; D uncertain. The end of the DNA aligns better with TRBJ2-7, so the J call may be wrong. There are 15 residues in the CDR3. Germline-derived CDR1 and CDR2 are LGHNA and YNFKEQ. This chain's CDR3 is CASSKEGDVSYEQYF. The CDR3 DNA sequence: TGTGCCAGCAGCAAAGAAGGAGATGTATCCTACGAGCAGTACTTC.